These 28 T cell receptor beta chains were all obtained from the same sample, sequenced in a study of sequential checkpoint blockade in melanoma. Data came from immunoSEQ multiplex PCR; TCRdb stores just in-frame clones and leaves some out. Of fewer than 15,000 clones listed, under 80% were seen once; the top ten hold 23%. Treatment specified: randomized to nivolumab then ipilimumab (arm A) or the reverse (arm B). The sequencing used CD8+ T cells sorted from blood (inferred from file names), collected from a patient given nivolumab and ipilimumab in sequence. These receptor sequences come from a human donor with melanoma.

This clone was counted only a few times. The rearrangement uses TRBV28 and TRBJ2-7, with TRBD2 identical over 10 bases. The CDR3 spans 15 residues. Germline V gives CDR1 MDHEN, CDR2 SYDVKM. V dropped 7 bases and J dropped 5; count of bases not matched to a gene: 11. The CDR3 DNA follows: TGTGCCAGCAAATGGGGTCTAACTAGCGGGGACGAGCAGTACTTC. This sequence encodes CASKWGLTSGDEQYF.

This chain joins TRBV30 and TRBJ2-5; 9 nucleotides match TRBD1. The end of the DNA is better explained by TRBJ2-7, so the J call may be wrong. Germline-derived CDR1 and CDR2 are GTSNPN and SVGIG (reference sequence). CDR3 size: 14 residues. CDR3 protein: CAWSIGQGHNEQYF. In nucleotides, the CDR3 is TGTGCCTGGAGCATCGGACAGGGGCACAACGAGCAGTACTTC.

This clone showed up just a few times. The chain has TRBV7-9 and TRBJ2-1; 10 nucleotides line up with TRBD2. The germline gives CDR1 SEHNR, CDR2 FQNEAQ (reference sequence). This CDR3 region has 15 residues. J lost 8 bases, V lost 4 bases, and 8 bases had no gene match. The CDR3 region is CASSSTSGTWDEQFF. CDR3 in DNA: TGTGCCAGCAGCTCAACTAGCGGGACTTGGGATGAGCAGTTCTTC. The full variable domain, with the rest looked up from reference TRBV7-9 and TRBJ2-1, is DTGVSQNPRHKITKRGQNVTFRCDPISEHNRLYWYRQTLGQGPEFLTYFQNEAQLEKSRLLSDRFSAERPKGSFSTLEIQRTEQGDSAMYLCASSSTSGTWDEQFFGPGTRLTVL.

By share, this clone counts as medium-sized (0.01 to 0.1%). Different DNA sequences within this sample yield the same CDR3. The chain carries TRBV5-5 and TRBJ2-2; the D is unclear. Germline V lookup: CDR1 SGHKS, CDR2 YYEKEE (reference sequence). This CDR3 comprises 15 residues. Trimming cost V 0 bases and J 2 bases, with 8 bases left between them. CDR3 in DNA: TGTGCCAGCAGCTTGGGGAGAACAAACACCGGGGAGCTGTTTTTT. Translating it yields CASSLGRTNTGELFF.

The V call is TRBV11-2, the J call TRBJ2-1; D is possibly TRBD2 (6 bases). Germline V gives CDR1 SGHAT, CDR2 FQNNGV. This CDR3 has 16 amino acids. V was trimmed by 0 bases and J by 1 base, leaving 10 bases between them. The CDR3 nucleotides are TGTGCCAGCAGCTTAGATTCGGGGAGGTCCTACAATGAGCAGTTCTTC. It yields the protein CASSLDSGRSYNEQFF. The entire variable domain, with the rest obtained from reference TRBV11-2 and TRBJ2-1, is as follows: EAGVAQSPRYKIIEKRQSVAFWCNPISGHATLYWYQQILGQGPKLLIQFQNNGVVDDSQLPKDRFSAERLKGVDSTLKIQPAKLEDSAVYLCASSLDSGRSYNEQFFGPGTRLTVL.

This rearrangement joins TRBV9 to TRBJ2-1, with D unclear. The CDR3 loop spans 13 amino acids. With 0 bases removed from V and 7 bases from J, the gap between germline ends came to 8 bases. The germline V gene has CDR1 SGDLS and CDR2 YYNGEE. CDR3 protein: CASSVGLVNEQFF. The CDR3 DNA reads TGTGCCAGCAGCGTAGGGCTAGTGAATGAGCAGTTCTTC.

The chain uses TRBV5-1 and TRBJ2-7, with 8 bases fitting TRBD2. Germline V lookup: CDR1 SGHRS, CDR2 YFSETQ. The junction had 6 bases not matched to a gene; V was cut back by 4 bases and J by 3 bases. This CDR3 is built from 14 residues. The CDR3 reads CASSIAGIGYEQYF. The CDR3 DNA follows: TGCGCCAGCAGCATAGCGGGGATAGGCTACGAGCAGTACTTC.

The rearrangement joins TRBV27 to TRBJ2-1, with D unclear. This CDR3 contains 15 residues. The germline V gene has CDR1 MNHEY and CDR2 SMNVEV (reference sequence). V shed 2 bases and J shed 6 bases, with 14 bases lying between them. The CDR3 DNA sequence: TGTGCCAGCAGTTTAAGCTTCTCTACTGGCAATGAGCAGTTCTTC. Its protein is CASSLSFSTGNEQFF.

This chain links TRBV4-3 with TRBJ2-1, with TRBD2 matching over 11 bases. From germline, CDR1 is LGHNA and CDR2 YSLEER. This CDR3 spans 14 amino acids. V was clipped by 5 bases and J by 8 bases; unmatched bases: 5. CDR3 DNA sequence: TGCGCCAGCAGCTTTAGCGGGGGGGCCGATGAGCAGTTCTTC. Amino acids: CASSFSGGADEQFF.

The J gene is TRBJ2-7, the V gene TRBV11-2; D not resolved. The CDR3 has 13 amino acids. V was shortened by 2 bases and J by 0 bases, with 5 bases between the two germline ends. Germline lookup yields CDR1 SGHAT and CDR2 FQNNGV. CDR3 residues: CASSLTSSYEQYF. The CDR3 DNA follows: TGTGCCAGCAGCTTAACGAGCTCCTACGAGCAGTACTTC.

The chain links TRBV30 to TRBJ1-1; TRBD1 matches at 9 bases. The germline V gene encodes CDR1 GTSNPN and CDR2 SVGIG (reference sequence). This CDR3 has 14 amino acids. Here the CDR3 reads CVMTGGVFNTEAFF. In DNA, the CDR3 is TGTGTGATGACAGGGGGGGTTTTTAACACTGAAGCTTTCTTT. The variable domain in full, completed from reference TRBV30 and TRBJ1-1, reads SQTIHQWPATLVQPVGSPLSLECTVEGTSNPNLYWYRQAAGRGLQLLFYSVGIGQISSEVPQNLSASRPQDRQFILSSKKLLLSDSGFYLCVMTGGVFNTEAFFGQGTRLTVV.

The V gene is TRBV7-2, the J gene TRBJ2-7; D perhaps matches TRBD1 (5 bases). Trimming took off 5 bases at V and 6 bases at J, with 17 bases between the two ends. Germline V lookup: CDR1 SGHTA, CDR2 FQGNSA. The CDR3 is 14 residues long. In DNA form, the CDR3 reads TGTGCCAGCAGCAACCTAGGGGCTTTCGTCGAGCAGTACTTC. Protein product: CASSNLGAFVEQYF.

This sequence joins TRBV19 and TRBJ2-1, with D tentatively TRBD1 (5 bases). The CDR3 totals 12 residues. Germline CDR1 and CDR2: LNHDA and SQIVND (reference sequence). The V end lost 2 bases, the J end lost 6 bases, and 5 bases lay between the germline ends. CDR3 residues: CASSIQGNEQFF. The DNA for the CDR3 is TGTGCCAGTAGTATACAGGGCAATGAGCAGTTCTTC.

For this clone: At one end, the junction sequence differs from germline, possibly due to a read error. The gene calls are TRBV28 and TRBJ1-2, with 9 positions matching TRBD1. There are 17 residues in the CDR3. The V gene's germline CDR1 is MDHEN and CDR2 SYDVKM. CDR3 DNA sequence: TGTGCCAGCAGCGTGGAGCGAGGGACAGGGCTTAACGATGGCTACACCTTC. This sequence encodes CASSVERGTGLNDGYTF.

The genes are TRBV19 and TRBJ2-7; 9 bases align to TRBD2. The germline gives CDR1 LNHDA, CDR2 SQIVND (reference sequence). V dropped 10 bases and J dropped 2; count of bases not matched to a gene: 6. This CDR3 comprises 13 residues. The CDR3 spells CATRTSETYEQYF. The CDR3 nucleotides read TGTGCCACCCGGACTAGCGAGACCTACGAGCAGTACTTC.

With respect to this clone: The sample contains more than one DNA sequence encoding this CDR3. The chain uses TRBV5-1 and TRBJ2-1, with D hard to call. The CDR3 consists of 13 residues. Germline V CDR1 and CDR2: SGHRS, YFSETQ. Trimming removed 0 bases at V and 5 bases at J, with 6 bases between. CDR3 sequence: CASSLAGNNEQFF. The CDR3 DNA reads as TGCGCCAGCAGCTTGGCGGGTAACAATGAGCAGTTCTTC.

Relative to its sample, this clone is medium-sized (0.01 to 0.1%). This chain joins TRBV6-6 and TRBJ1-2; 7 nucleotides agree with TRBD1. Germline V gene lookup returns CDR1 MNHNY and CDR2 SVGAGI (reference sequence). V trimming: 0 bases; J trimming: 8 bases; junction bases outside the gene matches: 12. This CDR3 has 16 amino acids. The CDR3 region is CASSYSLTGESYGYTF. DNA for the CDR3: TGTGCCAGCAGTTACTCGCTTACAGGGGAATCTTACGGCTACACCTTC.

The chain carries TRBV4-3 and TRBJ1-5; D is possibly TRBD1 (6 bases). CDR1 and CDR2 (germline): LGHNA, YSLEER. The ends were cut back, 3 bases at V and 1 base at J, with 10 bases in the middle. This CDR3 has 15 residues. CDR3 loop: CASSHLQGSNQPQHF. CDR3 coding DNA: TGCGCCAGCAGCCACCTACAGGGAAGCAATCAGCCCCAGCATTTT.

The chain links TRBV7-4 to TRBJ2-3, with 15 bases that match TRBD2. Germline CDR1 is SGHVT and CDR2 is SQSDAQ. V was pared by 5 bases and J by 3 bases, with 9 bases of the junction left unmatched. The CDR3 contains 18 residues. The CDR3 DNA follows: TGTGCCAGCAGCCTCCGGACTAGCGGGGGGGTTGGGACAGATACGCAGTATTTT. As protein: CASSLRTSGGVGTDTQYF.

The rearrangement joins TRBV28 to TRBJ1-1, with a possible D match to TRBD1 (5 bases). The CDR3 contains 14 residues. Trimming removed 5 bases from V and 5 bases from J, with 15 bases in between. CDR1 and CDR2 from the germline V gene are MDHEN and SYDVKM. The CDR3 spells CASSLGRGGTEAFF. Written as DNA, the CDR3 is TGTGCCAGCAGTCTAGGACGGGGGGGAACTGAAGCTTTCTTT. Full variable domain (outside the CDR3, taken from reference TRBV28 and TRBJ1-1): DVKVTQSSRYLVKRTGEKVFLECVQDMDHENMFWYRQDPGLGLRLIYFSYDVKMKEKGDIPEGYSVSREKKERFSLILESASTNQTSMYLCASSLGRGGTEAFFGQGTRLTVV.

The genes are TRBV19 and TRBJ2-1; TRBD2 matches at 9 bases. Germline V lookup: CDR1 LNHDA, CDR2 SQIVND (reference sequence). CDR3 length equals 16 residues. V lost 5 bases and J lost 7; bases outside the gene matches: 12. The CDR3 here is CASSPRQREDRNEQFF. As DNA, the CDR3 is TGTGCCAGTAGTCCCCGCCAGCGGGAGGACCGGAATGAGCAGTTCTTC.

V and J are TRBV19 and TRBJ1-1; D ambiguous. Between the trimmed V and J ends, which lost 3 bases and 0 bases, there was a span of 11 bases. The V gene's germline CDR1 is LNHDA and CDR2 SQIVND (reference sequence). CDR3 length: 15 residues. The CDR3 coding sequence is TGTGCCAGTAGTATCCCAGTTTCCATGAACACTGAAGCTTTCTTT. It codes for CASSIPVSMNTEAFF.

The chain carries TRBV15 and TRBJ2-1; 10 bases fit TRBD2. The CDR3 covers 17 residues. V shed 0 bases and J 5 bases; nucleotides not matched to a gene: 7. The germline V gene encodes CDR1 LNHNV and CDR2 YYDKDF (reference sequence). CDR3 DNA: TGTGCCACCAGCAGAGATTATGCAGCGGGAGGGGACAATGAGCAGTTCTTC. It encodes CATSRDYAAGGDNEQFF.

DNA for the CDR3: TGTGCCAGCGGGCTAGCGGGAAGCACAGATACGCAGTATTTT. Amino acid sequence: CASGLAGSTDTQYF. The chain is built from TRBV9 and TRBJ2-3; 9 bases match TRBD2. V lost 7 bases and J lost 0; bases outside the gene matches: 3. This CDR3 spans 14 amino acids. CDR1 and CDR2 (germline): SGDLS, YYNGEE.

The chain has TRBV9 and TRBJ2-1; tentative D call: TRBD1 (5 bases). The germline V and J ends were trimmed by 6 bases and 8 bases, with 21 bases remaining between them. The CDR3 is made up of 15 amino acids. Germline CDR1 and CDR2: SGDLS and YYNGEE. In DNA, the CDR3 is TGTGCCAGCAACACTGGGGCTAGTGGTACCGATGAGCAGTTCTTC. Translated, it gives CASNTGASGTDEQFF.

The chain couples TRBV6-5 to TRBJ2-2; D uncertain. V was clipped by 0 bases and J by 6 bases, with 8 bases between them. The CDR3 totals 14 residues. Looked up from germline, CDR1 is MNHEY and CDR2 is SVGAGI. CDR3 nucleotides: TGTGCCAGCAGTTACTCGACGGGTGCCGGGGAGCTGTTTTTT. This sequence encodes CASSYSTGAGELFF.

The rearrangement links TRBV7-6 to TRBJ2-3; D possibly corresponds to TRBD2 (5 bases). Germline CDR1 and CDR2: SGHVS and FNYEAQ. The CDR3 totals 16 residues. The ends were cut back, 5 bases at V and 3 bases at J, with 18 bases in the middle. The CDR3 is CASSPPEGAETDTQYF. CDR3 DNA: TGTGCCAGCAGCCCGCCTGAGGGAGCAGAGACAGATACGCAGTATTTT.

The rearrangement joins TRBV7-9 to TRBJ2-1; D might be TRBD2 (5 bases). The CDR3 spans 13 residues. Trimming removed 5 bases from V and 9 bases from J, with 14 bases in between. Germline V gene data show CDR1 as SEHNR and CDR2 as FQNEAQ (reference sequence). The chain's CDR3 is CASSPPGWGEQFF. The CDR3 DNA sequence: TGTGCCAGCAGCCCACCGGGATGGGGTGAGCAGTTCTTC.